The text below deals with one T cell receptor beta chain. This clonotype has only a few counts. The specificity of this receptor is unknown. Base qualities are missing; no much larger clone stands one base away. This entry comes from a study of human T cells and chemical hapten exposure (TCRdb year 2021). Notes on the research overall: For sensitization, 2% DPC in acetone was applied to an approximately 2 cm by approximately 2 cm area of upper inner arm skin. Weekly therapeutic DPC doses were additionally applied to the scalp of patients throughout the roughly 25-week study period. Patch tests used Finn chambers with 0.01% DPC on the upper back, scored after 6 days by International Contact Dermatitis Research Group standards. Most of the patients in the cohort were female, and the cohort covered alopecia areata with under or over 50% scalp involvement, alopecia totalis and alopecia universalis. Libraries were combined into a pool for sequencing, and differences in TCR yield between samples came mainly from small differences in library volumes within the pool. In alopecia patients, the study followed how the peripheral blood TCR repertoire changed in vivo over primary and secondary sensitization to diphenylcyclopropenone (DPC), a hapten. Blood samples were taken from patients before sensitization (week 0) and then at 2, 6 and about 24 weeks after DPC sensitization. About 29 alopecia patients gave blood for TCR sequencing at one to four time points (pre-sensitization, 2, 6 and 24 weeks). Findings and caveats that apply to the study as a whole: Patch test score was positively correlated with the number of PT1 expanded TCRs, with significance at thresholds 8, 16 and 32 but not at 4. DPC sensitization did not change the number of TCRs with a frequency above 1 in 1000, and there was no evidence of changes in global repertoire structure. Expanded TCRs formed significantly more large CDR3 similarity clusters than pre-sensitization or healthy control sets, consistent with antigen-driven responses. Alopecia, a presumed autoimmune disease, was present in all patients, so the immune response of the patients might differ from that of healthy individuals. After repeated subsampling, the strength of the expansion versus patch-test correlation and the threshold at which it became significant changed.

The library was obtained by RACE. The run used a NextSeq 500. During library preparation, unique molecular identifiers were attached to individual cDNA molecules so that TCRs could be counted quantitatively and reproducibly. Both TCR alpha and TCR beta chains were sequenced from each blood RNA sample. In the authors' own workflow: A median of roughly 100,000 TCRs per sample was observed, with a range of roughly 20,000 to 750,000. The Decombinator software suite was used to annotate the V, J and CDR3 of the TCR reads. Every sample was subsampled to the same number of TCRs (28,000) for the PS versus PT1 abundance plots. Expanded TCRs were defined as absent before sensitization and observed at least eight times at the 2-week time point. TCRdb reanalyzed the raw reads on its own, using fastp at Q25 for trimming and MiXCR for clone calling, and kept in-frame beta chains. Each entry merges the rows of one CDR3 protein and shows their most common DNA and genes. Clone size and V and J calls follow TCRdb, not the original study. For this sample there are roughly 50,000 distinct CDR3 sequences; over 9.5% appear just once. The ten largest clones add up to around a sixth of the sample.

Taken with the paper, the label for time point translates to: patch test 3, about 24 weeks after DPC sensitization. The treatment or condition label, as the study defines it: therapeutic diphenylcyclopropenone sensitization with weekly scalp DPC. At every patch-test visit, the blood draw took place before the patch test was put on. Patients were eligible if aged 18 to 70, diagnosed with alopecia and judged suitable for DPC therapy, and pregnant patients were excluded. Total RNA was extracted from unfractionated whole blood collected in Tempus Blood RNA tubes. This TCR was sampled from a middle-aged woman with alopecia areata. Some clones in this sample may be carry-over from other donors' samples. The material sequenced was whole blood, taken in connection with sensitization to the hapten diphenylcyclopropenone (DPC).

The CDR3: CASSPSGQETQYF. The sequenced DNA: TGTGCCAGCAGCCCTTCAGGTCAGGAGACCCAGTACTTC. The chain is encoded by TRBV3-1 joined to TRBJ2-5; the D gene is unclear. Via the germline V gene (reference sequence), CDR1 is LGHDT and CDR2 YNNKEL. The CDR3 spans 13 residues, from the cysteine through the phenylalanine. Only the CDR3 region is kept as DNA, spanning 39 bases read in frame from base 1. V is cut by 4 bases and J by 5 bases, and the space between the germline ends is 11 bases.